These T cell receptor beta chains were read from a single sample in a study of T cells in Graves' hyperthyroidism and ophthalmopathy. MiXCR, run by TCRdb on the multiplex PCR reads, gives a single entry per CDR3 protein. Of hundreds of thousands of distinct CDR3 sequences in the sample, about 15% were seen once. Source material: blood. The source is a woman aged 40-49 years with Graves' ophthalmopathy. Both conserved end residues are part of each CDR3. The order of the fields is J gene, clone size, V gene, D gene, CDR3 DNA, CDR3 protein. The D gene is left open where the match is weak. Where a row states a size, it is once, few, many or the class of an expanded clone; other rows omit it.

>TRBJ1-1|NA|TRBV27|TRBD1
TGTGCCAGCAGTTCCCTTCCCGCTCCGGGACAGGGGTTATGGAACACTGAAGCTTTCTTT
CASSSLPAPGQGLWNTEAFF
>TRBJ2-5|many|TRBV27|NA
TGTGCCAGCAGCCTACTCGGGAACGGAGGAGAGACCCAGTACTTC
CASSLLGNGGETQYF
>TRBJ2-7|many|TRBV11-1|TRBD1
TGTGCCAGCACTCCTGACCCGGGACAGAGAAGCTACGAGCAGTACTTC
CASTPDPGQRSYEQYF
>TRBJ2-5|many|TRBV7-2|TRBD1
TGTGCCAGCAGCCTCGGACAGGGGAGGACCCAGTACTTC
CASSLGQGRTQYF
>TRBJ1-2|many|TRBV15|NA
TGTGCCACCAGCAGAGTTTATGCGGCGCATGGCTACACCTTC
CATSRVYAAHGYTF
>TRBJ1-2|many|TRBV29-1|NA
TGCAGCGTTTTGACGGTGAACTATGGCTACACCTTC
CSVLTVNYGYTF
>TRBJ2-7|few|TRBV6-1|NA
TGTGCCACCTGGGTGGGGTCGGGGGAGCAGTACTTC
CATWVGSGEQYF
>TRBJ1-1|many|TRBV14|NA
TGTGCCAGCAGCCCTCAACAACACACTGAAGCTTTCTTT
CASSPQQHTEAFF
>TRBJ2-7|many|TRBV24-1|NA
TGTGCCACCAGTGATTTCTATCACCTAGTAACCGAGCAGTACTTC
CATSDFYHLVTEQYF
>TRBJ1-1|many|TRBV7-2|NA
TGTGCCAGCAGCTTAAAACAGCGAACTGAAGCTTTCTTT
CASSLKQRTEAFF
>TRBJ2-7|NA|TRBV19|NA
TGTGCCTCTGGGGCGCAGGCCACCCCTCGGGTCGAGCAGTACTTC
CASGAQATPRVEQYF
>TRBJ2-7|NA|TRBV6-2/TRBV6-3|TRBD1
TGTGCCAGCTCACCAAAGAGACAGGGGCCCTACGAGCAGTACTTC
CASSPKRQGPYEQYF
>TRBJ2-7|few|TRBV28|NA
TGTGCCAGCAGCGCTGCCCCGGGGGAGCAGTACTTC
CASSAAPGEQYF
>TRBJ2-7|many|TRBV9|TRBD1
TGTGCCAGCAGCCCCACCGGGACAGGGCTCTACGAGCAGTACTTC
CASSPTGTGLYEQYF
>TRBJ1-2|many|TRBV30|TRBD1
TGTGCCTGGAGTGCAACAGGGGTACATGGCTACACCTTC
CAWSATGVHGYTF
>TRBJ2-2|few|TRBV20-1|TRBD2
TGCAGTGCTACTCTAGCGGAGAACACCGGGGAGCTGTTTTTT
CSATLAENTGELFF
>TRBJ1-3|few|TRBV27|NA
TGTGCCAGCAGTTCTAGATATCCGGGACAACACTTCTCTGGAAACACCATATATTTT
CASSSRYPGQHFSGNTIYF
>TRBJ2-3|many|TRBV24-1|NA
TGTGCCACCAGTGACCCAGGGTTTCCCGACACAGATACGCAGTATTTT
CATSDPGFPDTDTQYF
>TRBJ2-7|many|TRBV20-1|NA
TGCAGTGCTAGCCAAGGGTTTATCTACGAGCAGTACTTC
CSASQGFIYEQYF
>TRBJ1-1|NA|TRBV6-5|TRBD1
TGTGCCAGCAGTTCCCGACAGGGGGACACTGAAGCTTTCTTT
CASSSRQGDTEAFF
>TRBJ2-5|few|TRBV12-3/TRBV12-4|TRBD2
TGTGCCAGCAGTTTAGGGCGGGAGAGGGAGACCCAGTACTTC
CASSLGRERETQYF
>TRBJ2-4|many|TRBV6-2/TRBV6-3|TRBD1
TGTGCCAGCAGTCGCCAGACAGGGGGCGCAGCCAAAAACATTCAGTACTTC
CASSRQTGGAAKNIQYF
>TRBJ2-7|NA|TRBV12-3/TRBV12-4|NA
TGTGCCAGCAGTGCCCGATCAGGGACTGGCGAGCAGTACTTC
CASSARSGTGEQYF